The entry below describes one TCR beta chain. It has no known antigen specificity. No much larger clone is present one base from it, and per-base qualities are unavailable. The time point label corresponds to: baseline before first vaccination. Vaccinee samples were obtained from the UK trials COV001 and COV002, which included a single-blind randomized controlled phase 2/3 trial of AZD1222 (ChAdOx1 nCoV-19) in healthy adults. For TCRbeta chain sequencing, PBMC samples from trial participants were taken at day 0 and at day 28 after the second dose. These data belong to a study of T cell responses to AZD1222 COVID-19 vaccine (dated by TCRdb to the early 2020s). Background on the whole study: Because spike-specific TCR depth and breadth did not differ between the two schedules, AZD1222 recipients who got a second dose at roughly 4 weeks were pooled with those who got a second dose at roughly 12 weeks. A total of over 230 trial participants underwent TCR sequencing, of whom 200 to 220 received two doses of AZD1222 and around 25 received two doses of the MenACWY control vaccine. Trial participants were enrolled by age into 18-55, 56-69 and 70-plus year subgroups, with around 150, 28 and 57 TCR-sequenced participants respectively. The full study reports these points: Conclusions about previously exposed vaccinees were limited because only a handful of AZD1222 recipients were SARS-CoV-2 seropositive at baseline. Vaccine-associated CD4 TCRs spanned the whole spike protein, with dominant responses in regions 160-218 and 743-854. Epitopes outside the regions mutated in the B.1.351 and B.1.1.7 variants were reportedly recognized by nearly half of the unique spike-specific TCRs. A significant rise in spike-specific TCR breadth and depth was observed after two AZD1222 doses relative to day 0 and relative to MenACWY recipients. In the small 56-69-year group, the increase in depth fell short of significance, most likely because of low power. Most participants were white British and females outnumbered males, and the authors suggested that clonal diversity may have been underestimated. No day 14 peak-response samples were available, so repertoires were characterized only after the peak T cell response.

From the germline V gene, CDR1 is SNHLY and CDR2 is FYNNEI. Measured from the cysteine to the phenylalanine, the CDR3 is 15 residues long. Just the 45-base CDR3 DNA is kept, in frame starting at base 1. V is trimmed back by 6 bases and J by 4 bases, and the junction contains 10 bases that no gene match accounts for. The CDR3 regions of human TCRbeta chains were analyzed by immunosequencing. The authors' pipeline ran thus. TCRs in the repertoires were compared against a reference library of SARS-CoV-2-specific TCRs that had been generated with the MIRA antigen-specificity platform. Breadth was defined as the fraction of unique TCRs that were SARS-CoV-2-associated. Depth was defined as the fraction of total T cells that were SARS-CoV-2-associated. Each spike-specific TCR was assigned to its reactive spike region and to a CD4 or CD8 class using the MIRA data. Log10-transformed breadth and depth values were compared by one-way ANOVA with Sidak's multiple comparisons tests. Not all clones reach the TCRdb copy of this immuneACCESS table, which keeps in-frame sequences only. Checked studies attribute under half of the gap to unresolved V genes and leave the rest unexplained. V and J calls plus clone size are reproduced from that table; the DNA served to infer D and trimming. The sample has about 120,000 clones on record, roughly 88% of them singletons. About 5% of the sample goes to the ten largest clones.

Here the sequenced sample was peripheral blood, taken on day 0 of AZD1222 vaccination. The chain joins TRBV2 to TRBJ2-7, with 9 junctional bases fitting TRBD1. This clonotype was sampled from an adult in good health. The nucleotide sequence is given as TGTGCCAGCAGAGGGACAGGGTCCGAGGGTTACGAGCAGTACTTC. Its coded protein is CASRGTGSEGYEQYF.